The 20 T cell receptor beta chains below come from one sample, sequenced in a study of blood T cell repertoires in COVID-19. Clones were sequenced by immunoSEQ multiplex PCR, and TCRdb holds only the in-frame ones, with some missing. Here the sample spans roughly 45,000 clones, roughly 90% being singletons. Sequencing was performed on peripheral blood. The receptors come from a man aged 55 to 69 with active COVID-19.

The chain carries TRBV7-2 and TRBJ2-5; 9 positions match TRBD2. Per germline, CDR1 SGHTA and CDR2 FQGNSA. The CDR3 is made up of 16 amino acids. Germline trimming cut 6 bases from V and 5 bases from J; bases unmatched to any gene: 13. The CDR3, as DNA: TGTGCCAGCAGACTAGGGACTAGCACCCTGCGGGAGACCCAGTACTTC. Translation gives CASRLGTSTLRETQYF.

The chain carries TRBV28 and TRBJ1-1; D perhaps matches TRBD1 (6 bases). Trimming left V 4 bases short and J 3 bases short, with 18 bases between. This CDR3 region has 16 residues. In germline, CDR1 is MDHEN, CDR2 SYDVKM. The CDR3 loop reads CASSSALGTSDTEAFF. CDR3 DNA sequence: TGTGCCAGCAGTTCCGCCCTTGGGACATCGGACACTGAAGCTTTCTTT.

The rearrangement joins TRBV5-6 to TRBJ1-2, with TRBD1 matching 7 bases. Trimming took 3 bases from V and 5 from J; bases not matched to a gene: 4. Germline-derived CDR1 and CDR2 are SGHDT and YYEEEE. The CDR3 totals 13 residues. CDR3 amino acids: CASSSQGNYGYTF. The CDR3 bases are TGTGCCAGCAGCTCACAGGGGAATTATGGCTACACCTTC. The whole variable domain, filled in from reference TRBV5-6 and TRBJ1-2, reads DAGVTQSPTHLIKTRGQQVTLRCSPKSGHDTVSWYQQALGQGPQFIFQYYEEEERQRGNFPDRFSGHQFPNYSSELNVNALLLGDSALYLCASSSQGNYGYTFGSGTRLTVV.

The rearrangement uses TRBV7-9 and TRBJ2-1; 10 bases are a match to TRBD2. V gave up 6 bases and J gave up 4 bases; unmatched junction bases: 9. The CDR3 spans 16 residues. Germline lookup yields CDR1 SEHNR and CDR2 FQNEAQ (reference sequence). CDR3 region: CASSFPLAGAYNEQFF. CDR3 sequence (DNA): TGTGCCAGCAGTTTCCCCCTAGCGGGAGCTTACAATGAGCAGTTCTTC.

The CDR3 region is CASSLVRDSYEQYF. Written as DNA, the CDR3 is TGTGCCAGCAGTTTAGTGCGGGACTCCTACGAGCAGTACTTC. The chain uses TRBV27 and TRBJ2-7; the D gene is possibly TRBD2 (6 bases). Trimming removed 2 bases at V and 0 bases at J, with 8 bases between. The CDR3 is 14 amino acids. Germline CDR1 reads MNHEY; CDR2 reads SMNVEV (reference sequence).

V gene TRBV27 combines with J gene TRBJ1-5, with 7 nucleotides matching TRBD1. The CDR3 consists of 14 residues. V lost 2 bases and J lost 3; bases outside the gene matches: 1. Germline CDR1 is MNHEY and CDR2 is SMNVEV (reference sequence). The CDR3 region is CASSLDRVNQPQHF. The CDR3 DNA reads as TGTGCCAGCAGTTTAGACAGGGTCAATCAGCCCCAGCATTTT.

The CDR3: CATSKDRTTNEKLFF. The CDR3, as DNA: TGTGCCACCAGCAAAGACAGGACAACTAATGAAAAACTGTTTTTT. The chain links TRBV15 to TRBJ1-4; the D gene is possibly TRBD1 (6 bases). Trimming took off 4 bases at V and 0 bases at J, with 9 bases between the two ends. This CDR3 contains 15 residues. Germline CDR1 is LNHNV and CDR2 is YYDKDF (reference sequence).

This chain joins TRBV9 and TRBJ2-7; 8 positions match TRBD2. The CDR3 runs 15 residues. V lost 0 bases to trimming and J lost 4 bases; unmatched junction nucleotides: 6. Germline V gene data show CDR1 as SGDLS and CDR2 as YYNGEE. CDR3 region: CASSVEGSGAYEQYF. The CDR3 region has the DNA TGTGCCAGCAGCGTAGAAGGTAGCGGGGCATACGAGCAGTACTTC. The whole variable domain, filled in from reference TRBV9 and TRBJ2-7, reads DSGVTQTPKHLITATGQRVTLRCSPRSGDLSVYWYQQSLDQGLQFLIQYYNGEERAKGNILERFSAQQFPDLHSELNLSSLELGDSALYFCASSVEGSGAYEQYFGPGTRLTVT.

The chain uses TRBV6-5 and TRBJ1-5; TRBD1 agrees at 9 bases. Germline-derived CDR1 and CDR2 are MNHEY and SVGAGI. The ends lost 0 bases at V and 4 bases at J; junction bases unmatched: 1. This CDR3 spans 15 amino acids. CDR3 residues: CASSYSTGGNQPQHF. The CDR3 coding sequence is TGTGCCAGCAGTTACTCGACAGGGGGGAATCAGCCCCAGCATTTT.

This clone was counted between two and nine times. The CDR3 sequence: CASSLAGSAETQYF. CDR3 coding DNA: TGTGCCAGCAGCTTAGCGGGGAGCGCAGAGACCCAGTACTTC. The genes are TRBV5-6 and TRBJ2-5, with 7 bases matching TRBD2. The V and J ends lost 2 bases and 4 bases, in that order; junction bases with no gene match: 5. The CDR3 is 14 amino acids. CDR1 and CDR2 from the germline V gene are SGHDT and YYEEEE. Using reference TRBV5-6 and TRBJ2-5 for the parts outside the CDR3, the full variable domain is DAGVTQSPTHLIKTRGQQVTLRCSPKSGHDTVSWYQQALGQGPQFIFQYYEEEERQRGNFPDRFSGHQFPNYSSELNVNALLLGDSALYLCASSLAGSAETQYFGPGTRLLVL.

The J gene is TRBJ2-2, the V gene TRBV6-5; 9 bases fit TRBD1. Germline lookup yields CDR1 MNHEY and CDR2 SVGAGI. The V segment lost 5 bases and the J segment 4 bases; nucleotides outside the gene matches: 5. The CDR3 extends over 15 amino acids. The CDR3 DNA reads as TGTGCCAGCAGTCGGACAGGGGCGGTCACCGGGGAGCTGTTTTTT. Translation gives CASSRTGAVTGELFF.

The rearrangement links TRBV6-5 to TRBJ1-2; tentative D call: TRBD1 (5 bases). The CDR3 totals 16 residues. Trimming pared 0 bases from V and 3 bases from J, leaving 14 bases between. Germline CDR1 is MNHEY and CDR2 is SVGAGI. CDR3 sequence: CASSYSYVTADYGYTF. The CDR3 coding sequence is TGTGCCAGCAGTTACTCGTATGTGACAGCTGACTATGGCTACACCTTC.

This chain joins TRBV6-6 and TRBJ2-7; D gene ambiguous. Germline lookup yields CDR1 MNHNY and CDR2 SVGAGI (reference sequence). The V gene lost 2 bases and the J gene lost 6 bases, with 14 bases spanning the gap. This CDR3 contains 14 residues. The CDR3 DNA reads as TGTGCCAGCAGTTACCCCGAGAGTAGCAGCGAGCAGTACTTC. Translated, it gives CASSYPESSSEQYF.

This chain links TRBV18 with TRBJ2-7; 8 bases map to TRBD2. The germline gives CDR1 KGHSH, CDR2 LQKENI. V dropped 6 bases and J dropped 3; count of bases not matched to a gene: 13. This CDR3 comprises 16 residues. The CDR3, as DNA: TGTGCCAGCTCCGATCAAGGACTAGCTCGGATCTACGAGCAGTACTTC. This codes for CASSDQGLARIYEQYF.

The sample holds one count of this clone. The chain has TRBV7-8 and TRBJ2-2; 7 bases match TRBD2. V lost 0 bases, J lost 1 base, and 2 bases stayed unmatched. Germline values: CDR1 SGHVS, CDR2 FQNEAQ. The CDR3 runs 16 residues. The chain's CDR3 is CASSLAVAGNTGELFF. The CDR3 DNA sequence: TGTGCCAGCAGCTTAGCCGTAGCGGGGAACACCGGGGAGCTGTTTTTT.

J is TRBJ2-5 and V is TRBV29-1, with D unclear. Germline assignment: CDR1 SQVTM and CDR2 ANQGSEA. The CDR3 totals 12 residues. Trimming left V 7 bases short and J 4 bases short, with 13 bases between. CDR3 region: CSAGPVGETQYF. Written as DNA, the CDR3 is TGCAGCGCCGGCCCGGTTGGAGAGACCCAGTACTTC.

This chain joins TRBV2 and TRBJ2-7; a weak D match, TRBD2 (6 bases). Germline V gene lookup returns CDR1 SNHLY and CDR2 FYNNEI. The CDR3 is 12 amino acids. V was clipped by 3 bases and J by 7 bases, with 10 bases between them. For the CDR3, the DNA is TGTGCCAGCAGTGAGCGGCGGGAAGAGCAGTACTTC. Protein sequence: CASSERREEQYF.

This CDR3 is CASSLAGGGTYEQYF. The CDR3 DNA sequence: TGCGCCAGCAGCTTGGCCGGAGGTGGGACCTACGAGCAGTACTTC. The chain uses TRBV5-1 and TRBJ2-7; D possibly corresponds to TRBD2 (5 bases). The CDR3 sequence is 15 residues long. Germline assignment: CDR1 SGHRS and CDR2 YFSETQ. V lost 0 bases and J lost 2, with 12 bases in between.

The chain recombines TRBV9 with TRBJ1-1; 9 bases are shared with TRBD1. The CDR3 covers 15 residues. The ends lost 3 bases at V and 4 bases at J; junction bases unmatched: 7. Germline loops: CDR1 SGDLS, CDR2 YYNGEE. The CDR3 region is CASSDGVTGGTEAFF. CDR3 DNA: TGTGCCAGCAGCGATGGGGTGACAGGGGGCACTGAAGCTTTCTTT.

The V gene is TRBV7-9, the J gene TRBJ2-1, with 9 nucleotides matching TRBD2. The CDR3 is 16 amino acids. V gave up 5 bases and J gave up 2 bases; unmatched junction bases: 7. CDR1 and CDR2 from the germline V gene are SEHNR and FQNEAQ (reference sequence). The DNA of the CDR3 is TGTGCCAGCAGCCCCCATTTAGCGGGAGCCTACAATGAGCAGTTCTTC. Amino acid sequence: CASSPHLAGAYNEQFF.